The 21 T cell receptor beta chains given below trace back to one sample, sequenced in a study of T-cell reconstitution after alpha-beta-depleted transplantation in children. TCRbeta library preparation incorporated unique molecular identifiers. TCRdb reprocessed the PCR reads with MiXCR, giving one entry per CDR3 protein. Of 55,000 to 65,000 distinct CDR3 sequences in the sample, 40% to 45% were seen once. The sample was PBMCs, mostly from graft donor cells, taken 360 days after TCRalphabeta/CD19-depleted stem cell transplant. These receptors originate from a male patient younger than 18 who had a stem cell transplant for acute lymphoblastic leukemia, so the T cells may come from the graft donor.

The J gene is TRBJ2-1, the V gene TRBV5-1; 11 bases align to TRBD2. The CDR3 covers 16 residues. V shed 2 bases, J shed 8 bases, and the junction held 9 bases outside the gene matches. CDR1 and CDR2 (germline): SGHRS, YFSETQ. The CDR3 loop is CASSFRSSGGFDEQFF. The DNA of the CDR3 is TGCGCCAGCAGCTTTCGGTCTAGCGGGGGGTTCGATGAGCAGTTCTTC.

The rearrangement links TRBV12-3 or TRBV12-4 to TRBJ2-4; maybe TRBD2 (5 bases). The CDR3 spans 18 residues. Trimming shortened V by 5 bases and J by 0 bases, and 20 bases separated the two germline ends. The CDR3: CASSAVGGRVEAKNIQYF. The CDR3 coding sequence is TGTGCCAGCAGTGCCGTGGGTGGGCGGGTTGAAGCCAAAAACATTCAGTACTTC.

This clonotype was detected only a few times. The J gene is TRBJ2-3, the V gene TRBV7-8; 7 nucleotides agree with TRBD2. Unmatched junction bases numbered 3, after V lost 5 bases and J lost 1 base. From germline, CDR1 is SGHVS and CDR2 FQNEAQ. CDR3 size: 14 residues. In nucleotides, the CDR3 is TGTGCCAGCAGCCTAAGCGGGGGCACAGATACGCAGTATTTT. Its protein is CASSLSGGTDTQYF.

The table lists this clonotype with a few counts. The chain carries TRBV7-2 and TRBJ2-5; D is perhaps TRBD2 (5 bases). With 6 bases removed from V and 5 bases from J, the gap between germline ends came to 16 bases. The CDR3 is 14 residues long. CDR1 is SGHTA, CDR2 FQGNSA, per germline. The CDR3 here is CASSSSQWRETQYF. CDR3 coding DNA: TGTGCCAGCAGTTCCTCGCAGTGGAGGGAGACCCAGTACTTC.

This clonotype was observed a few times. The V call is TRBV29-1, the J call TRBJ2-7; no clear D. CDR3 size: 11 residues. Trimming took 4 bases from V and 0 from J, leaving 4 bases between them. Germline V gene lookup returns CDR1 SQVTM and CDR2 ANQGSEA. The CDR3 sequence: CSVGGSYEQYF. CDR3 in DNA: TGCAGCGTTGGGGGCTCCTACGAGCAGTACTTC.

CDR3 in DNA: TGTGCCAGCAGCGTAGGTGCGGGACTAGCCACCTACGAGCAGTACTTC. It yields the protein CASSVGAGLATYEQYF. This sequence joins TRBV9 and TRBJ2-7, with 9 bases aligning to TRBD2. The CDR3 length is 16 residues. Trimming took 0 bases from V and 2 from J; bases not matched to a gene: 6. The V gene's germline CDR1 is SGDLS and CDR2 YYNGEE.

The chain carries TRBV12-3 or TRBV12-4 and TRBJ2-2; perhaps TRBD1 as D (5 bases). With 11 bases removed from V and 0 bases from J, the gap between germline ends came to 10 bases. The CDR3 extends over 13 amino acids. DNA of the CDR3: TGTGCCTGGGGCAGAGCGAACACCGGGGAGCTGTTTTTT. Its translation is CAWGRANTGELFF.

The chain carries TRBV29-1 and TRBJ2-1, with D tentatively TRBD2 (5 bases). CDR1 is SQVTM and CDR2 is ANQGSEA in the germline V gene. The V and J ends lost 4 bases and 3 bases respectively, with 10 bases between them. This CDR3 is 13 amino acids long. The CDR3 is CSVVDWLYNEQFF. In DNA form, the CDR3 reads TGCAGCGTTGTGGACTGGCTCTACAATGAGCAGTTCTTC.

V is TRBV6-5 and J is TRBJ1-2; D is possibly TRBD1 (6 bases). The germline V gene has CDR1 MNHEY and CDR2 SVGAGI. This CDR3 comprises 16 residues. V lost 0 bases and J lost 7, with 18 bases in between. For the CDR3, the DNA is TGTGCCAGCAGTTACTCGATAGCCCAGGGGCTTTCTGGCTACACCTTC. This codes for CASSYSIAQGLSGYTF.

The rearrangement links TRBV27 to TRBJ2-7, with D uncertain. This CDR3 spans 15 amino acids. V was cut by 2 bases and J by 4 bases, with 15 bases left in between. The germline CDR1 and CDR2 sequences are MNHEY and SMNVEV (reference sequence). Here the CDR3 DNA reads TGTGCCAGCAGTTTAATGAGGACGCTACTGTACGAGCAGTACTTC. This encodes CASSLMRTLLYEQYF.

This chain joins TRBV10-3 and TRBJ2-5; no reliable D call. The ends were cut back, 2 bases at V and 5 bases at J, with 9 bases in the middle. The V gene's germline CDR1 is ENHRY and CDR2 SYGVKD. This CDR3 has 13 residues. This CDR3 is CAISEEALETQYF. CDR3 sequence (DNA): TGTGCCATCAGTGAGGAGGCTCTGGAGACCCAGTACTTC.

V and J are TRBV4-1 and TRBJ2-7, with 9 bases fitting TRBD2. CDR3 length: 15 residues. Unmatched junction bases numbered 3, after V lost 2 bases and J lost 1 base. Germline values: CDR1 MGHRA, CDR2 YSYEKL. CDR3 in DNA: TGCGCCAGCAGCCAAAGACTAGCGGAATCCTACGAGCAGTACTTC. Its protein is CASSQRLAESYEQYF.

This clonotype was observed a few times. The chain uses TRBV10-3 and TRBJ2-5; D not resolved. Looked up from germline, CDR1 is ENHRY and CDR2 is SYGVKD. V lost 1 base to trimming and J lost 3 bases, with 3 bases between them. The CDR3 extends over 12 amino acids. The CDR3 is CAISEFEETQYF. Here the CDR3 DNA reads TGTGCCATCAGTGAGTTTGAAGAGACCCAGTACTTC.

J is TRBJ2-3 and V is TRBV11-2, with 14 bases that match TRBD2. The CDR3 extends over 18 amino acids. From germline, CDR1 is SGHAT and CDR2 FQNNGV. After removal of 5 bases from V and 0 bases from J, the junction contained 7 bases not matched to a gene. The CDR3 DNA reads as TGTGCCAGCAGCCTCCGGACTAGCGGGGGGATTAGCACAGATACGCAGTATTTT. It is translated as CASSLRTSGGISTDTQYF.

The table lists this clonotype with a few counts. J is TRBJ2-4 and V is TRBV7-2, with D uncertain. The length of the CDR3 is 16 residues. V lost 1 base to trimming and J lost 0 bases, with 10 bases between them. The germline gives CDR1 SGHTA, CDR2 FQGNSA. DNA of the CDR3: TGTGCCAGCAGCTTAGAATGGCGGCCAGCCAAAAACATTCAGTACTTC. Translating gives CASSLEWRPAKNIQYF. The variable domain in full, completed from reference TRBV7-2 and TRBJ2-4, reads GAGVSQSPSNKVTEKGKDVELRCDPISGHTALYWYRQSLGQGLEFLIYFQGNSAPDKSGLPSDRFSAERTGGSVSTLTIQRTQQEDSAVYLCASSLEWRPAKNIQYFGAGTRLSVL.

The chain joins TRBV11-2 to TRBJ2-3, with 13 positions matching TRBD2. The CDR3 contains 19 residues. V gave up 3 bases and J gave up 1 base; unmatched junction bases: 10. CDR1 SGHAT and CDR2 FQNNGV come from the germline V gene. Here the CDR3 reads CASSFPELAGGPGTDTQYF. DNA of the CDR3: TGTGCCAGCAGCTTCCCCGAACTAGCGGGGGGGCCGGGCACAGATACGCAGTATTTT.

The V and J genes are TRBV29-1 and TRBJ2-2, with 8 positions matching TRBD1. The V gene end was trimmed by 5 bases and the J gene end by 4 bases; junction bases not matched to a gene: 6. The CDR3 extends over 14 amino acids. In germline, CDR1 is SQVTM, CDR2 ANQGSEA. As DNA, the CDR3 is TGCAGCGTTTGCGGACAGGGAGGCACCGGGGAGCTGTTTTTT. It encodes CSVCGQGGTGELFF.

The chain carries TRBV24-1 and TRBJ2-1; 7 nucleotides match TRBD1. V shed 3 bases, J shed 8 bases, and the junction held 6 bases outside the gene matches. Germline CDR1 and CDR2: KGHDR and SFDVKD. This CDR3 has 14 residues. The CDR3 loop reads CATSDPGTDHEQFF. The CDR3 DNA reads TGTGCCACCAGTGATCCTGGGACAGACCATGAGCAGTTCTTC.

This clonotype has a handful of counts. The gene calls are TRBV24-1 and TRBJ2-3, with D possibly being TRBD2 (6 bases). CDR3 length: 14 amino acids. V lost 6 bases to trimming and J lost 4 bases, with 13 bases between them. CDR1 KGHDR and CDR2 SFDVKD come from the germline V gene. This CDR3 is CATSTTPGADTQYF. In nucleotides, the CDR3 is TGTGCCACCAGTACAACCCCGGGGGCAGATACGCAGTATTTT.

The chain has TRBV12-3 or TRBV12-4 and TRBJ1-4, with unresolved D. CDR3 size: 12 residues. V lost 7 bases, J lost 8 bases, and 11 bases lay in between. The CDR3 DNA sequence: TGTGCCAGCACCACTACCACGGAAAAACTGTTTTTT. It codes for CASTTTTEKLFF.

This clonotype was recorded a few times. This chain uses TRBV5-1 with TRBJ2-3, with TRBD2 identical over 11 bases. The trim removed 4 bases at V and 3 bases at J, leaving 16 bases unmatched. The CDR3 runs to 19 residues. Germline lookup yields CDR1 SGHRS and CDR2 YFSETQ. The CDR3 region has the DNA TGCGCCAGCAGCCACGTAACTCGCCTGACTAGCGGGACTACAGATACGCAGTATTTT. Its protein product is CASSHVTRLTSGTTDTQYF.